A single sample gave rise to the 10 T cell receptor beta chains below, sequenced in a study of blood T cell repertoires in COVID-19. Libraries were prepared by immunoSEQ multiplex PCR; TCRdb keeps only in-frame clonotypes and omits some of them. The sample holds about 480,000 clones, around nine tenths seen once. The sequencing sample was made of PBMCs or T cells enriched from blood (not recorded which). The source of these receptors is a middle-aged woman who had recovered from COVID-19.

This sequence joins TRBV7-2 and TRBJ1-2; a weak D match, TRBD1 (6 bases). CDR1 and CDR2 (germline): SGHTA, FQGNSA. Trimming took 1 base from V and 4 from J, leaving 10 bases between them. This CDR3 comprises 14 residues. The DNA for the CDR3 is TGTGCCAGCAGCTTAGAGAGGGGGTTCTATGGCTACACCTTC. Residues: CASSLERGFYGYTF.

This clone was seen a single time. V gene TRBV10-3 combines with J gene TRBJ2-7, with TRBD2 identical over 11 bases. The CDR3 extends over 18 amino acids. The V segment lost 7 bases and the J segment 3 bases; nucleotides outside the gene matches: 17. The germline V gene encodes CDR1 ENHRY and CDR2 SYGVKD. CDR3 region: CAITKGWRTTSGIYEQYF. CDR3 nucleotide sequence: TGTGCCATCACTAAGGGGTGGAGGACGACTAGCGGGATCTACGAGCAGTACTTC.

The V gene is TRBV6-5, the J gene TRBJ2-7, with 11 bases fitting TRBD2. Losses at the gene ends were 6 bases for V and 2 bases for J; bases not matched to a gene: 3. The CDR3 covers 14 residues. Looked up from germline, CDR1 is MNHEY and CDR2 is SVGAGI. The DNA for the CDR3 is TGTGCCAGCAGGAGGACTAGCGGGCCCTACGAGCAGTACTTC. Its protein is CASRRTSGPYEQYF.

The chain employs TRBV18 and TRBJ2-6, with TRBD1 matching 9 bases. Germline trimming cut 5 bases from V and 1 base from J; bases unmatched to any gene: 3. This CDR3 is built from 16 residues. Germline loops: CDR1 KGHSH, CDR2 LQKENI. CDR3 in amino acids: CASSGTGRSGANVLTF. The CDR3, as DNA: TGTGCCAGCTCAGGGACAGGGAGATCTGGGGCCAACGTCCTGACTTTC.

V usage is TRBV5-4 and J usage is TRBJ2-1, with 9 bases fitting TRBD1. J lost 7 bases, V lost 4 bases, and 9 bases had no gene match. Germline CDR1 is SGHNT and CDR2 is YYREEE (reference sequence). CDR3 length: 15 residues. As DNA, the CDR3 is TGTGCCAGCAGCAACCGGGACAGGGTTAAAAATGAGCAGTTCTTC. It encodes CASSNRDRVKNEQFF.

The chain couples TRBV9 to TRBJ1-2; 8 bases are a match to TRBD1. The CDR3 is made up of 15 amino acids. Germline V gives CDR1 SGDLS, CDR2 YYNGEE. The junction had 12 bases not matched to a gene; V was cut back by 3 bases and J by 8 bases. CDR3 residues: CASSAPRQGMLGYTF. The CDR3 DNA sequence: TGTGCCAGCAGCGCACCCCGACAGGGGATGTTAGGCTACACCTTC. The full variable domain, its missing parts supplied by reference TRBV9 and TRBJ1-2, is DSGVTQTPKHLITATGQRVTLRCSPRSGDLSVYWYQQSLDQGLQFLIQYYNGEERAKGNILERFSAQQFPDLHSELNLSSLELGDSALYFCASSAPRQGMLGYTFGSGTRLTVV.

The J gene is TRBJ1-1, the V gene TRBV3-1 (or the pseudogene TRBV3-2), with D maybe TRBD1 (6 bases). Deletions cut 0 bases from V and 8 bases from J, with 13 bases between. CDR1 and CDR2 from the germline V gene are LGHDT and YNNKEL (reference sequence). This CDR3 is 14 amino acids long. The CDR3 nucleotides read TGTGCCAGCAGCCAAGATTTGGGGGCCCTGGAAGCTTTCTTT. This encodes CASSQDLGALEAFF.

CDR3 loop: CASSMGQGAGSSEAFF. CDR3 coding DNA: TGCGCCAGCAGCATGGGACAGGGGGCTGGTTCATCTGAAGCTTTCTTT. The chain is built from TRBV5-1 and TRBJ1-1; TRBD1 matches at 12 bases. CDR3 length: 16 amino acids. Looked up from germline, CDR1 is SGHRS and CDR2 is YFSETQ. Trimming took 4 bases from V and 6 from J; bases not matched to a gene: 10.

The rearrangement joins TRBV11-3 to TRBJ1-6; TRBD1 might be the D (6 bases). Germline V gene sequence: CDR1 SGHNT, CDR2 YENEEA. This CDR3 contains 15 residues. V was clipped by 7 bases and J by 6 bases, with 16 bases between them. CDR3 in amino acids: CASTQAGATNSPLHF. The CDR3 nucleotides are TGTGCCAGCACCCAAGCGGGGGCTACTAATTCACCCCTCCACTTT.

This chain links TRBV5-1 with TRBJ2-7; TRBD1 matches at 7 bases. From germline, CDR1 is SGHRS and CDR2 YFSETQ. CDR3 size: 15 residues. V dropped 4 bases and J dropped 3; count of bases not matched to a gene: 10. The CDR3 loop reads CASSAGTESFYEQYF. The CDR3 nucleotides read TGCGCCAGCAGCGCCGGGACAGAATCCTTCTACGAGCAGTACTTC. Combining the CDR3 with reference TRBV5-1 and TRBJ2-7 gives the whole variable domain KAGVTQTPRYLIKTRGQQVTLSCSPISGHRSVSWYQQTPGQGLQFLFEYFSETQRNKGNFPGRFSGRQFSNSRSEMNVSTLELGDSALYLCASSAGTESFYEQYFGPGTRLTVT.